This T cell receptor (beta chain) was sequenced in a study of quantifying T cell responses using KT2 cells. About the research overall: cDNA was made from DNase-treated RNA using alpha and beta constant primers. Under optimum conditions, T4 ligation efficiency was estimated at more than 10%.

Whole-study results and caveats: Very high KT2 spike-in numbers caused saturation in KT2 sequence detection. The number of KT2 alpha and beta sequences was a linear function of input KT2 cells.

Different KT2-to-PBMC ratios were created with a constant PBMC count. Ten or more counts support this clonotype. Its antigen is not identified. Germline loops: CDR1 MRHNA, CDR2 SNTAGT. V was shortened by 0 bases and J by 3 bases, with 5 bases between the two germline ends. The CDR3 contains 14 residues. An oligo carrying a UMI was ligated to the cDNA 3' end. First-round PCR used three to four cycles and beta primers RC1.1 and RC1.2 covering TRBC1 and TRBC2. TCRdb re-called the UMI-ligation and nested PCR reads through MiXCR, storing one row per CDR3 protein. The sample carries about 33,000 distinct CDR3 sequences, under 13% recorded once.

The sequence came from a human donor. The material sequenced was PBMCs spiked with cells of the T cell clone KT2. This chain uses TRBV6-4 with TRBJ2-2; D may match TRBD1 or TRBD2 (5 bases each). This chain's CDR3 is CASSDSGDTGELFF. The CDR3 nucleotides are TGTGCCAGCAGTGACTCGGGGGACACCGGGGAGCTGTTTTTT.